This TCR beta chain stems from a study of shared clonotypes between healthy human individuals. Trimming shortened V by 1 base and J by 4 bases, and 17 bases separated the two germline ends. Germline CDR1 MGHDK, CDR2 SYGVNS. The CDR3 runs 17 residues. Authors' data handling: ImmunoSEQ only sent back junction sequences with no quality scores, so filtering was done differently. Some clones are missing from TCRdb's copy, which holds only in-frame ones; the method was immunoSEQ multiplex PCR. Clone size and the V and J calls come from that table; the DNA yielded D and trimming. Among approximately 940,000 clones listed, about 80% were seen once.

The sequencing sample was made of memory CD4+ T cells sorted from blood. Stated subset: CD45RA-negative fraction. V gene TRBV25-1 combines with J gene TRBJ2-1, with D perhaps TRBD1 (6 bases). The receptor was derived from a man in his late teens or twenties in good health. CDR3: CASSEWNPGVEYNEQFF. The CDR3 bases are TGTGCCAGCAGTGAATGGAACCCAGGGGTGGAGTACAATGAGCAGTTCTTC.